Below, 8 T cell receptor beta chains from the same sample are listed, as sequenced in a study of blood T cell repertoires in COVID-19. Using immunoSEQ multiplex PCR, the repertoire was profiled, and TCRdb retains in-frame clones only, with some absent. This sample yields 11,000 to 15,000 clones, of which 84% are seen a single time; around 32% belongs to the top ten. The sequenced sample was peripheral blood. All receptors come from a man aged 50-60 years with active COVID-19.

The genes are TRBV6-5 and TRBJ2-2; 10 bases are shared with TRBD2. CDR3 size: 15 residues. Germline loops: CDR1 MNHEY, CDR2 SVGAGI. The ends lost 7 bases at V and 4 bases at J; junction bases unmatched: 6. For the CDR3, the DNA is TGTGCCAGCACCGGGACTAGCGTACTCACCGGGGAGCTGTTTTTT. This codes for CASTGTSVLTGELFF.

The rearrangement uses TRBV3-1 (or the pseudogene TRBV3-2) and TRBJ2-2; TRBD1 matches at 10 bases. This CDR3 has 14 amino acids. Trimming cost V 4 bases and J 6 bases; bases outside gene matches: 2. Germline V gene lookup returns CDR1 LGHDT and CDR2 YNNKEL (reference sequence). This chain's CDR3 is CASSPGQGPGELFF. The CDR3 DNA reads TGTGCCAGCAGCCCGGGACAGGGGCCCGGGGAGCTGTTTTTT.

V usage is TRBV27 and J usage is TRBJ2-7; D remains unclear. Germline V lookup: CDR1 MNHEY, CDR2 SMNVEV (reference sequence). The length of the CDR3 is 13 residues. V lost 2 bases, J lost 2 bases, and 7 bases lay in between. The CDR3 region is CASSLAQTYEQYF. CDR3 bases: TGTGCCAGCAGTTTAGCACAGACCTACGAGCAGTACTTC.

The chain uses TRBV28 and TRBJ2-7; 14 nucleotides align to TRBD2. The germline V gene encodes CDR1 MDHEN and CDR2 SYDVKM. CDR3 length: 17 amino acids. V lost 5 bases and J lost 3; bases outside the gene matches: 9. The CDR3 nucleotides are TGTGCCAGCAGTCCACGGTTGGGACTAGCGGGAGACTACGAGCAGTACTTC. It yields the protein CASSPRLGLAGDYEQYF.

The chain uses TRBV24-1 and TRBJ2-3; 7 nucleotides align to TRBD1. The V segment lost 4 bases and the J segment 1 base; nucleotides outside the gene matches: 7. CDR1 is KGHDR and CDR2 is SFDVKD in the germline V gene. The CDR3 runs to 16 residues. The CDR3 loop reads CATSDQGQAGTDTQYF. Here the CDR3 DNA reads TGTGCCACCAGTGACCAAGGACAGGCTGGCACAGATACGCAGTATTTT.

By share, this clone counts as medium-sized (0.01 to 0.1%). The V gene is TRBV19, the J gene TRBJ2-1, with TRBD2 matching 7 bases. V lost 1 base, J lost 9 bases, and 6 bases stayed unmatched. CDR3 length equals 14 residues. Germline V CDR1 and CDR2: LNHDA, SQIVND (reference sequence). In DNA, the CDR3 is TGTGCCAGTAGTATAGCGGGGGGTTTGGTTGAGCAGTTCTTC. Translated: CASSIAGGLVEQFF.

This sequence joins TRBV30 and TRBJ2-1; 16 bases are a match to TRBD2. V gave up 4 bases and J gave up 2 bases; unmatched junction bases: 8. Germline V gene data show CDR1 as GTSNPN and CDR2 as SVGIG (reference sequence). CDR3 length equals 18 residues. CDR3 loop: CAWTGTSGRGRAYNEQFF. For the CDR3, the DNA is TGTGCCTGGACAGGGACTAGCGGGAGGGGTAGAGCCTACAATGAGCAGTTCTTC.

The chain uses TRBV29-1 and TRBJ1-1; possibly TRBD1 for D (6 bases). Germline V lookup: CDR1 SQVTM, CDR2 ANQGSEA. The CDR3 totals 15 residues. Trimming shortened V by 2 bases and J by 0 bases, and 13 bases separated the two germline ends. CDR3 sequence: CSVERQDTMNTEAFF. As DNA, the CDR3 is TGCAGCGTTGAAAGACAGGACACCATGAACACTGAAGCTTTCTTT.